This TCR beta chain was obtained from a study of cytomegalovirus exposure and HLA in healthy donors (dated by TCRdb to about 2017). In the study overall: An earlier analysis of roughly 500 of the donors reported about 280 Gb of sequence data and about 120 million unique TCR beta sequences obtained from about 170 million T cells. Rather than drawing on any new phenotypic data, the later analysis identified candidate immune exposures from TCR beta sequences and the way those sequences occurred across donors. A later genetic analysis used genome-wide SNP genotypes for about 65% of the 666 donors, treating that subset as a discovery cohort. Among the roughly 400 genotyped donors, around 81% belonged to the genetic ancestry cluster associated with self-reported Caucasian donors. Donor age, sex, ethnicity and CMV serostatus were collected together with the repertoire data. To predict cytomegalovirus infection status, the study combined high-throughput TCR immunosequencing, statistical association of individual TCRs with disease status, and machine learning. Typing coverage varied by locus: about 620-640 donors for A, B, C, DRB1 and DQB1; more than 500 for DQA1; some 610 for DPA1; roughly 450 for DPB1. An early release that covered more than 550 HLA-typed donors contained about 300 gigabases of sequencing data and tens of millions of unique TCR sequences. Because of strong linkage in the cohort, a few DR-DQ haplotypes were treated as single units for association and clustering. A separate validation cohort of 90 to 150 different subjects was used in addition to the roughly 640-subject first cohort. The aim of the study was to test whether cataloging public T cell receptors could identify signatures of past pathogen exposure. HLA typing covered class I and class II loci at four-digit resolution. Every discovery cohort repertoire had been produced on one sequencing platform. Across some 400 genotyped donors of the cohort, an average of roughly 250,000 unique TCR beta nucleotide sequences per donor were sequenced, and roughly 20% of those sequences were non-productive. In a later analysis, previously published TCR beta repertoires from 670 or so donors were re-analyzed and high-resolution HLA genotyping was added so that TCR occurrence patterns could be studied. To decide whether each TCR beta V gene segment behaved as functional or pseudogenic, an earlier analysis of fewer than 750 of the donors relied on high-throughput TCR beta sequencing. Using immunosequencing, the study profiled T cell repertoires from roughly 650 subjects and related those repertoires to cytomegalovirus serostatus.

The germline V gene specifies SGHTA as CDR1 and FQGNSA as CDR2. The junction shows trimming of 4 bases on V and 5 bases on J, plus 17 bases between the germline ends. The CDR3 runs 15 amino acids, cysteine and phenylalanine included. Only CDR3 DNA is held: 45 bases, read in frame from base 1. The cohort consisted of approximately 690 healthy bone marrow donors. At the time of sampling, every cohort member was nominally healthy, though immune exposures that went unrecorded were likely present. The donor tested CMV seronegative and was one of the 352 seronegative cohort members. Each donor provided a peripheral blood sample, and peripheral blood mononuclear cells were used for TCR beta sequencing. The Qiagen DNeasy Blood Extraction Kit was used to extract genomic DNA from the blood cell samples. Comments on this clone: The antigen it recognizes is unknown. No much larger clone is present one base from it, and per-base qualities are unavailable.

Library method: the immunoSEQ multiplex PCR assay. A mixture of 60 forward primers for TCR Vbeta segments and 13 reverse primers for TCR Jbeta segments was used in the multiplex PCR. The CDR3 region of rearranged TCR beta genes was amplified from genomic DNA by a multiplex PCR assay. On the Illumina HiSeq System, the amplified TCR beta libraries were sequenced as 87-base-pair reads. Processing in the source paper ran as follows. A later analysis counted approximately 74 million unique TCR beta chains across the 670 or so repertoires, and some 11 million of these chains were shared by at least two donors. Raw reads were error-corrected and collapsed into unique sequences by a nearest-neighbor algorithm in which closely related sequences were merged to remove PCR and sequencing errors. To assign V, D and J gene segments, CDR3 sequences were aligned to IMGT reference sequences. For a sequence to be retained, a match of at least six nucleotides to both a V gene segment and a J gene segment was required. A rearrangement counted as productive if the CDR3 had no stop codons and remained in frame with V and J, and every other rearrangement counted as non-productive. Following IMGT convention, CDR3 was defined as the stretch from the second conserved V-encoded cysteine up to the conserved J-encoded phenylalanine. The earlier analysis of 587 of the donors excluded any sequence lacking an unambiguous match to a single V gene segment. An earlier analysis of a few hundred of the donors classified V segments as functional when productive rearrangements were above 56.7% and as segregating when the standard deviation between donors was above 5%. A statistical classification framework was developed to diagnose cytomegalovirus status using the catalog of TCR beta chain sequences. In a later analysis, V and J genes were assigned by comparing TCR nucleotide sequences against IMGT/GENE-DB human TR gene sequences. A later analysis assigned CDR3 sequences and most-parsimonious VDJ recombination scenarios with the TCRdist pipeline. In a later analysis, every TCR beta chain was defined by the combination of its CDR3 amino acid sequence and its V-gene family, and reads without a unique V-gene family were dropped. In a later analysis, 450 to 600 highly shared, low-generation-probability nucleotide sequences were removed to address suspected cross-contamination and a sequencing artifact. A later analysis calculated a clonal expansion index for each public chain from normalized within-repertoire ranks of inferred template counts. In a later analysis, generation probabilities were computed with a VDJ recombination model fitted to out-of-frame rearrangements, and the resulting probabilities were checked against IGoR. A later analysis scored TCR-TCR, TCR-HLA and TCR-CMV co-occurrence with hypergeometric tests, applying a repertoire-size bias correction to TCR pairs. In a later analysis, false discovery rates were estimated by permuting HLA or CMV assignments 20 times. A later analysis grouped co-occurring TCRs with DBSCAN, adding TCRdist sequence similarity when clustering within HLA-allele-positive subsets. Repertoires with fewer than 30,000 or more than 120,000 public chains were left out of co-occurrence clustering, as were a handful of repertoires with anomalous nucleotide sharing. Drawn from immuneACCESS, this table holds only the in-frame rearrangements with V and J called that TCRdb kept. Clones are partly lost; checked studies trace under half to an unresolved V gene and leave the rest unexplained. The V and J calls and clone size come from that table; D and trimming were worked out from the DNA. The table for this sample lists 85,000 to 100,000 clones; 80% of them were counted only once. About 7.9% of the sample is taken by the ten largest.

Here is what the overall study found, with its caveats: An earlier analysis of approximately 500 of the donors showed that most TCR beta V segments appeared in productive rearrangements either about 87% or about 30% of the time, which broadly matched IMGT annotations. Roughly uniform sequencing depth across donors was assumed in presence/absence analyses, although this assumption may not hold. Because HLA typing was missing for some donors at each locus, association tests included only the typed subset. A later analysis found that most CMV-associated TCR beta chains appeared HLA-restricted, with HLA associations seemingly driven largely by CMV exposure. When HLA alleles, especially DR and DQ, strongly co-occurred, attributing TCR associations to individual alleles was difficult. Because counts were too low, about 18 rarely observed V segments, including chromosome 9 orphons, were excluded from the earlier analysis of some 590 of the donors. At a false discovery rate of 0.05, a later analysis linked some 18,000 TCR beta sequences to specific HLA alleles. A total of roughly 160 TCR beta chains were listed by the study as associated with cytomegalovirus. Correlated functional status among segregating V segments might be attributable to linkage disequilibrium, but an unknown experimental factor could not be ruled out. According to a later analysis, parvovirus B19, influenza, CMV and Epstein-Barr virus appeared linked to several top co-occurrence clusters. In vitro tests confirmed that a few of the cytomegalovirus-associated TCR beta chains recognize cytomegalovirus antigens. The sequencing pipeline was judged likely to have produced a cluster of highly shared sequence variants as a technical artifact. In a later genetic analysis, fewer N-insertions in productive TCRs were reported among donors in an Asian-associated ancestry cluster than the roughly 700-donor mean. Cytomegalovirus status was reported to be diagnosed by the classifier with high specificity and sensitivity in both the original and validation cohorts. The 87-base-pair reads could not distinguish some IMGT-functional V segments, including TRBV6-2 and TRBV6-3, so those segments were excluded. A further reported finding was that TCR beta sequences accurately predicted the HLA-A and HLA-B alleles for most subjects in the first cohort. The authors suggested that the approach could potentially be extended to other disease states and immunological phenotypes. According to a later analysis, TCR association rates differed among HLA loci, with DRB1 alleles showing the most associated TCRs and HLA-C alleles showing the fewest. Most TCR sequences were seen in very few donors, while some public TCRs were found in many individuals. CMV serostatus was the only immune exposure information available for the cohort. This cohort had only TCR beta chains sequenced, and the lack of alpha or paired-chain data limited which features could be detected. In a later analysis, HLA-associated TCR beta chains were found to be more clonally expanded and to have lower generation probabilities than equally common non-associated chains. A later genetic analysis associated a missense DCLRE1C variant with V-gene and J-gene trimming of TCR beta chains, and an independent cohort replicated the association.

This clonotype originated in a young man in good health and CMV-seronegative. The specimen was PBMCs. The sequence joins TRBV7-2 to TRBJ1-2; no confident D gene assignment can be made. DNA sequence: TGTGCCAGCAGCTCACCCAGGACTGGTTCATATGGCTACACCTTC. Its translation is CASSSPRTGSYGYTF.